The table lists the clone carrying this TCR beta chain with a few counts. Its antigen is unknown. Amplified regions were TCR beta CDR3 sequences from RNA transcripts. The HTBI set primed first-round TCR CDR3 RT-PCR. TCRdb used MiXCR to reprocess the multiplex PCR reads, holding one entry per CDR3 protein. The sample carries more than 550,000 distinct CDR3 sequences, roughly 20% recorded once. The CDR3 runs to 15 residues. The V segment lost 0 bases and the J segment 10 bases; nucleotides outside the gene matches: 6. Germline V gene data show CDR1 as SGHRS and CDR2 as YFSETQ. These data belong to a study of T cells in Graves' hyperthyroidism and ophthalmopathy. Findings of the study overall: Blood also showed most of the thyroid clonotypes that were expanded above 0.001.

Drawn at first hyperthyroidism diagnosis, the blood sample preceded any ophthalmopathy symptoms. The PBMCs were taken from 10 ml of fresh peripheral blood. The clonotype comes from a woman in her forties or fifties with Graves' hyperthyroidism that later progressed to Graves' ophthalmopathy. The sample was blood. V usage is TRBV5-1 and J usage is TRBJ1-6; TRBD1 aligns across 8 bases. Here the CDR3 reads CASSLGQGMGSPLHF. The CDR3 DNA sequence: TGCGCCAGCAGCTTGGGACAGGGGATGGGGTCACCCCTCCACTTT.